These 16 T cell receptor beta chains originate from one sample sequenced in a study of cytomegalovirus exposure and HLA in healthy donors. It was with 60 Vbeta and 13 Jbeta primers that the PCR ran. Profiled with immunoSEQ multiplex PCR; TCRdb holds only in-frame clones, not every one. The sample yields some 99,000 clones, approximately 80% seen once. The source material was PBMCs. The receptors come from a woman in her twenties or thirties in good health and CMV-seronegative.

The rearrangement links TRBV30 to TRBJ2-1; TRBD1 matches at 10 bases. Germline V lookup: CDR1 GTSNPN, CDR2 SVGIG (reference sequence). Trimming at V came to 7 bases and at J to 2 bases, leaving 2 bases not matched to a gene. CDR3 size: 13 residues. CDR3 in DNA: TGTGCCTTGACAGGGGGCGCCTACAATGAGCAGTTCTTC. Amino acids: CALTGGAYNEQFF.

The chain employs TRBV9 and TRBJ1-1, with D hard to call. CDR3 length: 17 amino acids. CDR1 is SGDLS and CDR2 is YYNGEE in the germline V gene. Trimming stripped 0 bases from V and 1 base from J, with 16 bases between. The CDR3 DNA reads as TGTGCCAGCAGCGTAGAAGGGTTCGGAGGGCGGAACACTGAAGCTTTCTTT. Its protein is CASSVEGFGGRNTEAFF.

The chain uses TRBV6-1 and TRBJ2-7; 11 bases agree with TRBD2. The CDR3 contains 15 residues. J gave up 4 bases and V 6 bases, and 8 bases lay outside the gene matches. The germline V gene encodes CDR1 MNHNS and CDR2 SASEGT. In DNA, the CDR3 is TGTGCCAGCAGCGGGACTAGCGGAGGAAAATACGAGCAGTACTTC. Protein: CASSGTSGGKYEQYF.

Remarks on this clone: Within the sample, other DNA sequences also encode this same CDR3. CDR3 sequence (DNA): TGTGCCAGCAGCGGAGGAGGGTTTAAAGAGACCCAGTACTTC. Its protein is CASSGGGFKETQYF. The rearrangement uses TRBV6-1 and TRBJ2-5; a weak D match, TRBD2 (6 bases). Germline-derived CDR1 and CDR2 are MNHNS and SASEGT. V lost 6 bases to trimming and J lost 3 bases, with 14 bases between them. The CDR3 length is 14 residues.

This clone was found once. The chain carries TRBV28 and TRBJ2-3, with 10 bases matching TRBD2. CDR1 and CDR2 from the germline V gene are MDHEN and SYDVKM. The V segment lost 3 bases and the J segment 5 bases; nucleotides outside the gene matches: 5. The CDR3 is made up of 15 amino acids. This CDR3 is CASSFEASGRDTQYF. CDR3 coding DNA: TGTGCCAGCAGTTTTGAGGCTAGCGGGAGAGATACGCAGTATTTT.

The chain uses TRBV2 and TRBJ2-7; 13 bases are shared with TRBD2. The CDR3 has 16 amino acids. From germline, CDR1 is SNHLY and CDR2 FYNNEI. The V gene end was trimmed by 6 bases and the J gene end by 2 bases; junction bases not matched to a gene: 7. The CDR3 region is CASRGGGTSGAYEQYF. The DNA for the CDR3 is TGTGCCAGCAGGGGAGGTGGGACTAGCGGGGCCTACGAGCAGTACTTC.

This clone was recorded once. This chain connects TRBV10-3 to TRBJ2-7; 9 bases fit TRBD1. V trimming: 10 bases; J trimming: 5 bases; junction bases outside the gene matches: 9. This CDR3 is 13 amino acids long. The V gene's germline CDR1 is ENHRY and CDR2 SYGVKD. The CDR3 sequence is CATRQGESHEQYF. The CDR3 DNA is TGTGCCACTAGACAGGGGGAATCCCACGAGCAGTACTTC.

CDR3 region: CASRGAINTGELFF. As DNA, the CDR3 is TGTGCCAGCAGGGGAGCTATAAACACCGGGGAGCTGTTTTTT. The genes are TRBV2 and TRBJ2-2; maybe TRBD2 (5 bases). The CDR3 is made up of 14 amino acids. Trimming pared 6 bases from V and 2 bases from J, leaving 10 bases between. Per the germline V gene, CDR1 is SNHLY and CDR2 is FYNNEI.

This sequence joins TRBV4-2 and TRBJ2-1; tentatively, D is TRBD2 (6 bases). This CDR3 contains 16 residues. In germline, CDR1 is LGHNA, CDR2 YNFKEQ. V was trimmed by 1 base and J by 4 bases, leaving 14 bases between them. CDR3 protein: CASSQVADPTYNEQFF. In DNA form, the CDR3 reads TGTGCCAGCAGCCAAGTAGCGGACCCAACTTACAATGAGCAGTTCTTC.

CDR3 DNA: TGTGCCAGCAGCTTGCAAGCGGGAGGTAATGAGCAGTTCTTC. It yields the protein CASSLQAGGNEQFF. The rearrangement uses TRBV7-2 and TRBJ2-1, with TRBD2 matching 9 bases. This CDR3 is built from 14 residues. Trimming cost V 3 bases and J 7 bases; bases outside gene matches: 4. CDR1 is SGHTA, CDR2 FQGNSA, per germline.

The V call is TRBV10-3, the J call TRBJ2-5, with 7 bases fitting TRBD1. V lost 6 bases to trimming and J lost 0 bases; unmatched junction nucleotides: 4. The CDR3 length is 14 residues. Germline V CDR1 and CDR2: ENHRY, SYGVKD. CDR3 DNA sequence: TGTGCCATCAGAGGGGGCCTGGACCAAGAGACCCAGTACTTC. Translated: CAIRGGLDQETQYF.

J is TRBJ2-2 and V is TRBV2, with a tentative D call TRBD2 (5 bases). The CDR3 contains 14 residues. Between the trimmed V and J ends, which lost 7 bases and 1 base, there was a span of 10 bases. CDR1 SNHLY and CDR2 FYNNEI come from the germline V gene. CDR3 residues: CASKAAVNTGELFF. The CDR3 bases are TGTGCCAGCAAGGCAGCGGTGAACACCGGGGAGCTGTTTTTT.

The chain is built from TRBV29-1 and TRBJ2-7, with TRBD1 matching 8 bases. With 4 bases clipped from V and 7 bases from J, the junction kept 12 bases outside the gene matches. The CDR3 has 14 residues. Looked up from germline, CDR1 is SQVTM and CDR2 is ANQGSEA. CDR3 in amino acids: CSVVGRTGSGEQYF. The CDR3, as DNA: TGCAGCGTTGTGGGCCGGACAGGGTCTGGGGAGCAGTACTTC.

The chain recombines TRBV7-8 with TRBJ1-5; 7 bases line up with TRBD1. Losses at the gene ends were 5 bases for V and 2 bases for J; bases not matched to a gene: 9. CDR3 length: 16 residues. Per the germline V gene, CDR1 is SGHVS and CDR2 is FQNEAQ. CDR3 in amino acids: CASSATQGGGNQPQHF. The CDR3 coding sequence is TGTGCCAGCAGCGCAACGCAGGGGGGTGGCAATCAGCCCCAGCATTTT.

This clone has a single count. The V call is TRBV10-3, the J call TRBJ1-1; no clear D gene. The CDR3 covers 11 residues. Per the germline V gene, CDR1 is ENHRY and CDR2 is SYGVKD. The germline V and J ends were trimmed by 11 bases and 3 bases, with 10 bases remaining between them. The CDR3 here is CASRVDTEAFF. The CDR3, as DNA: TGTGCCTCACGGGTGGACACTGAAGCTTTCTTT.

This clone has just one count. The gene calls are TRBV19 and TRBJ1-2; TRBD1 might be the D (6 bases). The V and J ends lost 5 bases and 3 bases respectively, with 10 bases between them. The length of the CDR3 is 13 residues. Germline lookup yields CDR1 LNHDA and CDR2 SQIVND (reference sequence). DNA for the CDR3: TGTGCCAGTAGTCTTCGACAGGACTATGGCTACACCTTC. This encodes CASSLRQDYGYTF.